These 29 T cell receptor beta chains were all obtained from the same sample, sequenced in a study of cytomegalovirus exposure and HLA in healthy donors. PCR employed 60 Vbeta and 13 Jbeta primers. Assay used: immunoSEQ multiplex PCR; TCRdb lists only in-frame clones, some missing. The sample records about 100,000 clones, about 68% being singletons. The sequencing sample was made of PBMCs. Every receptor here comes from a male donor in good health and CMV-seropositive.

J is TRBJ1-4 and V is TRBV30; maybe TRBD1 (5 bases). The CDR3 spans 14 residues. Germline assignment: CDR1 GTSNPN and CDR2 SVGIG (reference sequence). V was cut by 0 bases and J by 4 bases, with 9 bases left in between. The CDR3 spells CAWSVQAGNEKLFF. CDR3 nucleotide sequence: TGTGCCTGGAGTGTACAGGCCGGTAATGAAAAACTGTTTTTT.

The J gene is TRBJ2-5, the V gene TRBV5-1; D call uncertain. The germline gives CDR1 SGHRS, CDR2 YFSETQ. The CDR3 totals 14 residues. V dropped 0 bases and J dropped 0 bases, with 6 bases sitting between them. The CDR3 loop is CASSLVQYQETQYF. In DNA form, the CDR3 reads TGCGCCAGCAGCTTGGTCCAGTACCAAGAGACCCAGTACTTC.

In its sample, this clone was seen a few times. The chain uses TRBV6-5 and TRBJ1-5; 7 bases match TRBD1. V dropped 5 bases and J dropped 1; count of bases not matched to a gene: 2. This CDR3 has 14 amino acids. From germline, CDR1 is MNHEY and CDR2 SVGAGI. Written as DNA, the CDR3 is TGTGCCAGCAGTGAACAGGGGAGCAATCAGCCCCAGCATTTT. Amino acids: CASSEQGSNQPQHF.

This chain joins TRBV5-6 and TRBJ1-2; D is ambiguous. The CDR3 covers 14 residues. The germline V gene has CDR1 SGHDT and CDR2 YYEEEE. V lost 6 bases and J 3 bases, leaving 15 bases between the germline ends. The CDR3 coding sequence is TGTGCCAGCACCGAGATGGGCGGGGACTATGGCTACACCTTC. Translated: CASTEMGGDYGYTF.

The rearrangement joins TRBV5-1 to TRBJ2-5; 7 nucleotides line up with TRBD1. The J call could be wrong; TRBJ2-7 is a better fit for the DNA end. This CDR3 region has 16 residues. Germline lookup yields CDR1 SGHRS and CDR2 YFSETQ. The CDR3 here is CASSDLHRDRNYEQYF. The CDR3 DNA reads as TGCGCCAGCAGCGACCTCCACCGGGACAGAAATTACGAGCAGTACTTC.

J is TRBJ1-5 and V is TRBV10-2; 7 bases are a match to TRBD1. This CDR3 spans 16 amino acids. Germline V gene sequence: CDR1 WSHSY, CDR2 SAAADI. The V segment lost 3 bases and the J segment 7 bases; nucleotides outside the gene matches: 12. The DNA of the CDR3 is TGCGCCAGCAGTGATAATACAGGGGTGATGAGGCAGCCCCAGCATTTT. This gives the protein CASSDNTGVMRQPQHF.

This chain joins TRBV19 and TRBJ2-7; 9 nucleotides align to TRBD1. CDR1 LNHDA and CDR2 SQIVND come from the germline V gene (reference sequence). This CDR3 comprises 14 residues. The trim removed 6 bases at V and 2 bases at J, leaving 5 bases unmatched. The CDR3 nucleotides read TGTGCCAGTAGGCCGACAGGGGGAACCTACGAGCAGTACTTC. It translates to CASRPTGGTYEQYF.

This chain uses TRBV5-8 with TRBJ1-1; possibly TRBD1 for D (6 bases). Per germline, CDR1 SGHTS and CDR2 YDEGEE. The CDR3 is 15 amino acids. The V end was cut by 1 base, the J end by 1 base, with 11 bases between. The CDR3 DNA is TGTGCCAGCAGCTTGATGGGGGGGCAGAACACTGAAGCTTTCTTT. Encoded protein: CASSLMGGQNTEAFF.

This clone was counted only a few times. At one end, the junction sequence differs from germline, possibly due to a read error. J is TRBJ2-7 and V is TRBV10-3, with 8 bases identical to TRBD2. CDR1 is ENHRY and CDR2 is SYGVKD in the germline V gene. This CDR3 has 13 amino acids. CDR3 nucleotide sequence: TGTGCCACTCGGGGGGGGCTCTCCCACGAGCAGTACTTC. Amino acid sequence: CATRGGLSHEQYF.

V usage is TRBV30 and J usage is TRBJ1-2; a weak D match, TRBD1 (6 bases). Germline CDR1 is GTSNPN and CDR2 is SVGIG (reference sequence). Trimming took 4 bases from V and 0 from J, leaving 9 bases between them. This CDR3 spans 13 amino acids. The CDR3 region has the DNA TGTGCCTGGACCCCAGGGGCTAACTATGGCTACACCTTC. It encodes CAWTPGANYGYTF.

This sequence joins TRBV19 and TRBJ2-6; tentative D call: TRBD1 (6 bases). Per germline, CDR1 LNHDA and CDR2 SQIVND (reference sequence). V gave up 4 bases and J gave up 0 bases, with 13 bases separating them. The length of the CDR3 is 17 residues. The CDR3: CASSTQTGSSGANVLTF. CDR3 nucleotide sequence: TGTGCCAGTAGTACCCAGACAGGAAGCTCTGGGGCCAACGTCCTGACTTTC.

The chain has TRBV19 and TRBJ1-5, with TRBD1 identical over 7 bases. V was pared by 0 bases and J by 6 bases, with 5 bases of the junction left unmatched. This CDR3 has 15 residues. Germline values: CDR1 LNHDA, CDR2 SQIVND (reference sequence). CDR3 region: CASSIETGLGQPQHF. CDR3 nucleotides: TGTGCCAGTAGTATAGAGACAGGGCTCGGTCAGCCCCAGCATTTT.

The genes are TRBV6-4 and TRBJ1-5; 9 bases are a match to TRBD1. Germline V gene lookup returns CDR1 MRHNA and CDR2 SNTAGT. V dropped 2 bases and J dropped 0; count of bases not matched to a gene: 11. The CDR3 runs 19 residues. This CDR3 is CASSDRARDRDYSNQPQHF. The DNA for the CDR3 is TGTGCCAGCAGTGACCGGGCCCGGGACAGGGATTATAGCAATCAGCCCCAGCATTTT.

CDR3 sequence reads: CASSQDLTVDYGYTF. Here the CDR3 DNA reads TGTGCCAGCAGCCAAGATCTGACAGTCGACTATGGCTACACCTTC. V and J are TRBV4-2 and TRBJ1-2; D perhaps matches TRBD1 (5 bases). The CDR3 contains 15 residues. Trimming took off 0 bases at V and 3 bases at J, with 11 bases between the two ends. Germline CDR1 LGHNA, CDR2 YNFKEQ.

The CDR3 sequence: CASSEGGIEDEQFF. Here the CDR3 DNA reads TGTGCCAGCAGTGAAGGGGGCATTGAAGATGAGCAGTTCTTC. This chain uses TRBV2 with TRBJ2-1, with D maybe TRBD1 (5 bases). V was trimmed by 1 base and J by 8 bases, leaving 12 bases between them. The CDR3 consists of 14 residues. CDR1 is SNHLY, CDR2 FYNNEI, per germline.

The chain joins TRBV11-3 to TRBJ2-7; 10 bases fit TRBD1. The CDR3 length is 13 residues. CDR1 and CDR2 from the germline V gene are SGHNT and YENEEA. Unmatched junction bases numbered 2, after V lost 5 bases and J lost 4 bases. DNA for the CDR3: TGTGCCAGCAGCCGGGACAGGGGTTACGAGCAGTACTTC. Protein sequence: CASSRDRGYEQYF.

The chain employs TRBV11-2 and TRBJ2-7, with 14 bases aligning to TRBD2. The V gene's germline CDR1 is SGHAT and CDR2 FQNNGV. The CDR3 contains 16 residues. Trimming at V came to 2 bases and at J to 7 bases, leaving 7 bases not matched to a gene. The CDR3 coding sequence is TGTGCCAGCAGCTTAAGTCCAGGGACTAGCGGGGGTGAGCAGTACTTC. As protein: CASSLSPGTSGGEQYF. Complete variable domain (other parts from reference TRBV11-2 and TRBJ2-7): EAGVAQSPRYKIIEKRQSVAFWCNPISGHATLYWYQQILGQGPKLLIQFQNNGVVDDSQLPKDRFSAERLKGVDSTLKIQPAKLEDSAVYLCASSLSPGTSGGEQYFGPGTRLTVT.

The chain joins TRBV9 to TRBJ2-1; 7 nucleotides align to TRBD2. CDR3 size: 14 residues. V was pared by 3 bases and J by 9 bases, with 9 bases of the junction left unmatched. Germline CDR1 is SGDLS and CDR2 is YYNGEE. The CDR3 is CASSGLTAGVEQFF. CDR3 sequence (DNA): TGTGCCAGCAGCGGCCTGACGGCGGGGGTTGAGCAGTTCTTC.

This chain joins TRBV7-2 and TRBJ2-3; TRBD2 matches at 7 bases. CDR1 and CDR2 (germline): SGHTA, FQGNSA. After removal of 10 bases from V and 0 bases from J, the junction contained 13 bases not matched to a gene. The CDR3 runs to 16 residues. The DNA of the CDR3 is TGTGCCACTCCTAAGGGCTTGCGGGGGAGCACAGATACGCAGTATTTT. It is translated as CATPKGLRGSTDTQYF.

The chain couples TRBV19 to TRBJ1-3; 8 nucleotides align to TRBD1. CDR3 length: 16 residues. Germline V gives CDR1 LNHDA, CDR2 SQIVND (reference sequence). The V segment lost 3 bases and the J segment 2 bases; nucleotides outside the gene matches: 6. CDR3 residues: CASSMSGQEPGNTIYF. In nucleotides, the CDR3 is TGTGCCAGTAGTATGTCGGGACAGGAGCCTGGAAACACCATATATTTT.

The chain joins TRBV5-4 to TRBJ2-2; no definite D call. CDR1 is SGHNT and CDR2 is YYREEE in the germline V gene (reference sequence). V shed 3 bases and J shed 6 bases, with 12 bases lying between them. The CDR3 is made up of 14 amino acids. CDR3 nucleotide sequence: TGTGCCAGCAGCTCCGTAAGCTCCCCCGGGGAGCTGTTTTTT. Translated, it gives CASSSVSSPGELFF.

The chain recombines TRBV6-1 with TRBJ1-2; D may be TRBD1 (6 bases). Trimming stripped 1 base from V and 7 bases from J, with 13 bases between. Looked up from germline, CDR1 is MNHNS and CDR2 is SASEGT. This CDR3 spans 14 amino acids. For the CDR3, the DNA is TGTGCCAGCAGTGAAGTCCACAGGGTTGGTGGCTACACCTTC. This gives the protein CASSEVHRVGGYTF.

CDR3 DNA: TGTGCCTGGAGATGGACTAGCGGGGTCGGGGAGCTGTTTTTT. Amino acid sequence: CAWRWTSGVGELFF. The chain joins TRBV30 to TRBJ2-2, with 12 bases identical to TRBD2. V shed 3 bases, J shed 7 bases, and the junction held 3 bases outside the gene matches. The CDR3 totals 14 residues. From germline, CDR1 is GTSNPN and CDR2 SVGIG (reference sequence).

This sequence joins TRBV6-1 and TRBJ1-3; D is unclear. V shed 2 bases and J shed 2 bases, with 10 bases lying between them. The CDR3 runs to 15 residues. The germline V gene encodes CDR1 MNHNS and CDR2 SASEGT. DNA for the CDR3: TGTGCCAGCAGTGAACACGGACTCGCTGGAAACACCATATATTTT. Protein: CASSEHGLAGNTIYF.

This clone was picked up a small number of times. CDR3 sequence (DNA): TGCGCCAGCAGCCAAGAGATTGTGGGGCGGTATACCTACGAGCAGTACTTC. This gives the protein CASSQEIVGRYTYEQYF. J is TRBJ2-7 and V is TRBV4-1, with a tentative D call TRBD1 (5 bases). Trimming left V 0 bases short and J 2 bases short, with 17 bases between. The germline CDR1 and CDR2 sequences are MGHRA and YSYEKL. The length of the CDR3 is 17 residues.

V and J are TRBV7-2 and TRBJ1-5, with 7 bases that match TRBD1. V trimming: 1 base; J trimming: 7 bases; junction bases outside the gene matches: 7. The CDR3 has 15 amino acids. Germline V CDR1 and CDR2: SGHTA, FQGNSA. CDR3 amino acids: CASSLGQGDGQPQHF. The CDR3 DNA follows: TGTGCCAGCAGCTTAGGACAGGGAGATGGGCAGCCCCAGCATTTT. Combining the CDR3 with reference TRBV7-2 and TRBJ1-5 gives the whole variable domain GAGVSQSPSNKVTEKGKDVELRCDPISGHTALYWYRQSLGQGLEFLIYFQGNSAPDKSGLPSDRFSAERTGGSVSTLTIQRTQQEDSAVYLCASSLGQGDGQPQHFGDGTRLSIL.

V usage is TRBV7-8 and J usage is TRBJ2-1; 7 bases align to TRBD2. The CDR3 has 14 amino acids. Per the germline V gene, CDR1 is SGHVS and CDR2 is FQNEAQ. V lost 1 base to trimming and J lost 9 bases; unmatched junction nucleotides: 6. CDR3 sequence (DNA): TGTGCCAGCAGCTTAGGGACTAGGTCGGGTGAGCAGTTCTTC. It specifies CASSLGTRSGEQFF.

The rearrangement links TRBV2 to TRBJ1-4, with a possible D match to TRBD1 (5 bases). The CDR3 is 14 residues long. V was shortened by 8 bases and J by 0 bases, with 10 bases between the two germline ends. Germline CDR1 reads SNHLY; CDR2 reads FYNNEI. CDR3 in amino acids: CASGAGATNEKLFF. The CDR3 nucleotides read TGTGCCAGCGGGGCGGGAGCAACTAATGAAAAACTGTTTTTT.

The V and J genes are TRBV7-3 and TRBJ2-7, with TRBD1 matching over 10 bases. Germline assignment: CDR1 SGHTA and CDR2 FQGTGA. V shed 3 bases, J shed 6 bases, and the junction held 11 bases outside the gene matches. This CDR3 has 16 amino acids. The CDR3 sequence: CASSLSAGQGHSEQYF. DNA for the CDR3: TGTGCCAGCAGCTTGAGCGCGGGACAGGGGCATTCCGAGCAGTACTTC.